This T cell receptor beta chain was captured in a study of blood T cell repertoires in COVID-19. Overall study: Acute-phase and convalescent COVID-19 samples originated in the United States, Italy and Spain.

Seattle patient enrollment occurred during active infection, with longitudinal follow-up thereafter. Original processing notes: Quantification of nucleated cells was approximated via reference gene primer amplification. Sequencing used immunoSEQ multiplex PCR; TCRdb keeps in-frame clones, though not all of them. The V and J calls and clone size come from that table; D and trimming were worked out from the DNA. This table holds tens of thousands of clones, about 91% found once. Source material: peripheral blood. This sequence was found in a man aged 35 to 55 with COVID-19, enrolled during active disease.

The CDR3 reads CASSFGSLNTEAFF. CDR3 sequence (DNA): TGCGCCAGCAGCTTCGGGAGCTTGAACACTGAAGCTTTCTTT. V and J are TRBV5-1 and TRBJ1-1, with unresolved D. Germline V lookup: CDR1 SGHRS, CDR2 YFSETQ. V was cut by 2 bases and J by 0 bases, with 8 bases left in between. There are 14 residues in the CDR3.